These 28 T cell receptor beta chains were sequenced from one sample in a study of cytomegalovirus exposure and HLA in healthy donors. Clones were sequenced by immunoSEQ multiplex PCR, and TCRdb holds only the in-frame ones, with some missing. The sample shows about 160,000 clones, 85% to 90% of them seen only once. Sequencing used PBMCs. The receptors originated from a man aged 18 to 30 in good health and CMV-seropositive.

The chain recombines TRBV5-1 with TRBJ1-2, with a weak D call TRBD1 (6 bases). CDR1 and CDR2 (germline): SGHRS, YFSETQ. The CDR3 consists of 16 residues. Trimming took off 3 bases at V and 0 bases at J, with 15 bases between the two ends. The CDR3 spells CASSWGHSRANYGYTF. CDR3 coding DNA: TGCGCCAGCAGCTGGGGGCACTCCCGAGCTAACTATGGCTACACCTTC. The full variable domain, in which reference TRBV5-1 and TRBJ1-2 provide the parts outside the CDR3, is KAGVTQTPRYLIKTRGQQVTLSCSPISGHRSVSWYQQTPGQGLQFLFEYFSETQRNKGNFPGRFSGRQFSNSRSEMNVSTLELGDSALYLCASSWGHSRANYGYTFGSGTRLTVV.

V and J are TRBV4-1 and TRBJ1-4, with 7 bases lining up with TRBD1. Germline trimming cut 0 bases from V and 0 bases from J; bases unmatched to any gene: 10. Germline CDR1 reads MGHRA; CDR2 reads YSYEKL. This CDR3 is built from 19 residues. CDR3 in amino acids: CASSQDPQGTVTTNEKLFF. The DNA of the CDR3 is TGCGCCAGCAGCCAAGATCCTCAGGGGACAGTCACAACTAATGAAAAACTGTTTTTT.

The rearrangement links TRBV18 to TRBJ1-1, with TRBD1 matching over 7 bases. Germline CDR1 reads KGHSH; CDR2 reads LQKENI. Trimming at V came to 4 bases and at J to 5 bases, leaving 10 bases not matched to a gene. The CDR3 runs to 15 residues. CDR3 protein: CASSLGTDPATEAFF. CDR3 DNA: TGTGCCAGCTCACTCGGGACAGATCCAGCGACTGAAGCTTTCTTT.

This clone has just one count. The chain combines TRBV6-1 with TRBJ2-7; 9 positions match TRBD2. Trimming removed 6 bases from V and 7 bases from J; junction bases left unmatched: 13. The CDR3 has 15 amino acids. The germline V gene encodes CDR1 MNHNS and CDR2 SASEGT. CDR3 in amino acids: CASRLAGDGQREQYF. CDR3 DNA sequence: TGTGCCAGCAGACTAGCGGGCGACGGTCAGAGGGAGCAGTACTTC.

The CDR3 DNA sequence: TGCGCCAGCAGTCGACTAGCGGGAGGAGGGTACAATGAGCAGTTCTTC. Its translation is CASSRLAGGGYNEQFF. The gene calls are TRBV4-1 and TRBJ2-1; TRBD2 aligns across 13 bases. V trimming: 6 bases; J trimming: 4 bases; junction bases outside the gene matches: 6. CDR3 size: 16 residues. The germline V gene has CDR1 MGHRA and CDR2 YSYEKL.

V is TRBV28 and J is TRBJ2-2, with 8 bases matching TRBD2. The V and J ends lost 2 bases and 5 bases, in that order; junction bases with no gene match: 4. The germline V gene encodes CDR1 MDHEN and CDR2 SYDVKM. This CDR3 spans 15 amino acids. The CDR3: CASSLTGGGTGELFF. As DNA, the CDR3 is TGTGCCAGCAGTTTAACGGGCGGGGGGACCGGGGAGCTGTTTTTT.

The chain links TRBV28 to TRBJ2-1, with TRBD2 identical over 10 bases. V lost 7 bases, J lost 7 bases, and 19 bases stayed unmatched. Germline V CDR1 and CDR2: MDHEN, SYDVKM. The CDR3 has 18 residues. The CDR3 protein is CASIPAGGRGLEVNEQFF. In DNA, the CDR3 is TGTGCCAGCATCCCAGCGGGGGGGCGCGGGTTAGAGGTGAATGAGCAGTTCTTC.

As regards this clone: The same CDR3 arises from other DNA sequences in this sample as well. This chain connects TRBV18 to TRBJ2-1, with 8 nucleotides matching TRBD2. The CDR3 contains 15 residues. Germline V gene lookup returns CDR1 KGHSH and CDR2 LQKENI. V trimming: 3 bases; J trimming: 1 base; junction bases outside the gene matches: 2. The CDR3 DNA reads as TGTGCCAGCTCACCCCCTAGCGGGTCCTACAATGAGCAGTTCTTC. The encoded protein is CASSPPSGSYNEQFF.

V gene TRBV5-1 combines with J gene TRBJ1-4; no reliable D call. Trimming removed 1 base from V and 5 bases from J, with 18 bases in between. The germline gives CDR1 SGHRS, CDR2 YFSETQ. The CDR3 sequence is 17 residues long. CDR3 nucleotides: TGCGCCAGCAGCTTGCACAGTGGTCCCCATAAAAATGAAAAACTGTTTTTT. Translation: CASSLHSGPHKNEKLFF.

The rearrangement links TRBV11-1 to TRBJ2-7; 10 nucleotides line up with TRBD2. V lost 1 base, J lost 6 bases, and 12 bases stayed unmatched. CDR1 is SGHAT, CDR2 FQDESV, per germline (reference sequence). This CDR3 is built from 17 residues. CDR3 nucleotide sequence: TGTGCCAGCAGCTTAGATCACGAGAGCGGGAGGGCCCTCGAGCAGTACTTC. It translates to CASSLDHESGRALEQYF.

This chain links TRBV18 with TRBJ2-7; D is uncertain. The CDR3 totals 16 residues. Deletions cut 0 bases from V and 1 base from J, with 13 bases between. In germline, CDR1 is KGHSH, CDR2 LQKENI. The CDR3, as DNA: TGTGCCAGCTCACCACCAGTAGGCGCGACATCCTACGAGCAGTACTTC. It encodes CASSPPVGATSYEQYF.

The gene calls are TRBV1 and TRBJ1-5; the DNA was not used to check the table's D call, TRBD1. TRBV1 is reported as a pseudogene. The CDR3 runs 18 residues. The CDR3 region has the DNA TGCACCAGCACCCCCCGGACAGGGGGATTCGATAGCAATCAGCCCCAGCATTTT. It yields the protein CTSTPRTGGFDSNQPQHF.

V usage is TRBV29-1 and J usage is TRBJ1-5, with D possibly matching TRBD1 (5 bases). Trimming cost V 4 bases and J 1 base, with 11 bases left between them. This CDR3 is 14 amino acids long. Germline CDR1 is SQVTM and CDR2 is ANQGSEA. The CDR3 bases are TGCAGCGTTGTGGAGGGGAACAGCAATCAGCCCCAGCATTTT. Its protein product is CSVVEGNSNQPQHF.

This clone was seen only a few times. This same CDR3 is encoded by further DNA sequences in the sample. This chain links TRBV2 with TRBJ2-5; D uncertain. Per germline, CDR1 SNHLY and CDR2 FYNNEI. This CDR3 is 10 amino acids long. V gave up 5 bases and J gave up 5 bases, with 3 bases separating them. This CDR3 is CASSLETQYF. The CDR3 DNA reads TGTGCCAGCAGTCTGGAGACCCAGTACTTC.

This clone has more than one count but fewer than ten. The rearrangement joins TRBV25-1 to TRBJ1-2; 8 bases fit TRBD1. CDR3 length equals 13 residues. Germline lookup yields CDR1 MGHDK and CDR2 SYGVNS. V was clipped by 6 bases and J by 8 bases; unmatched bases: 8. CDR3 residues: CASRDPRGLGYTF. For the CDR3, the DNA is TGTGCCAGCAGGGACCCCAGGGGGCTGGGCTACACCTTC.

V gene TRBV27 combines with J gene TRBJ2-7; D remains ambiguous. Looked up from germline, CDR1 is MNHEY and CDR2 is SMNVEV (reference sequence). The CDR3 is 14 amino acids. V lost 4 bases to trimming and J lost 1 base, with 11 bases between them. In DNA, the CDR3 is TGTGCCAGCAGTTCCGGCGGATTTTCCTACGAGCAGTACTTC. Its translation is CASSSGGFSYEQYF.

CDR3 region: CASSEGTGAVIAYEQYF. CDR3 DNA sequence: TGTGCCAGCAGTGAAGGGACGGGAGCGGTAATAGCCTACGAGCAGTACTTC. The chain recombines TRBV6-1 with TRBJ2-7; TRBD2 is a possible D gene (6 bases). The V gene's germline CDR1 is MNHNS and CDR2 SASEGT. The V end was cut by 1 base, the J end by 2 bases, with 18 bases between. The length of the CDR3 is 17 residues.

The gene calls are TRBV7-6 and TRBJ2-7; possible D gene TRBD1, 6 bases. This CDR3 is 14 amino acids long. CDR1 and CDR2 (germline): SGHVS, FNYEAQ. V lost 3 bases to trimming and J lost 0 bases, with 9 bases between them. CDR3 loop: CASSLGARSYEQYF. CDR3 nucleotides: TGTGCCAGCAGCTTGGGGGCCCGCTCCTACGAGCAGTACTTC.

In its sample, this clone was seen a few times. This chain joins TRBV14 and TRBJ2-7; D call uncertain. The V gene's germline CDR1 is SGHDN and CDR2 FVKESK. Trimming pared 8 bases from V and 0 bases from J, leaving 14 bases between. CDR3 length equals 14 residues. CDR3 DNA: TGTGCCAGCCGAACAGATTCTGGCTCCTACGAGCAGTACTTC. Protein sequence: CASRTDSGSYEQYF.

The genes are TRBV6-5 and TRBJ2-7, with D uncertain. The CDR3 length is 16 residues. With 0 bases removed from V and 4 bases from J, the gap between germline ends came to 16 bases. The V gene's germline CDR1 is MNHEY and CDR2 SVGAGI. The DNA of the CDR3 is TGTGCCAGCAGTTACTCTCCCCCAGGTCTGGGTTACGAGCAGTACTTC. Translation gives CASSYSPPGLGYEQYF.

The rearrangement joins TRBV5-1 to TRBJ2-1, with TRBD2 matching over 12 bases. The CDR3 totals 16 residues. Germline assignment: CDR1 SGHRS and CDR2 YFSETQ. V was clipped by 5 bases and J by 5 bases; unmatched bases: 8. The CDR3 region is CASRQVLAGGDNEQFF. In nucleotides, the CDR3 is TGCGCCAGCAGACAAGTTCTAGCGGGAGGGGACAATGAGCAGTTCTTC.

The chain is built from TRBV29-1 and TRBJ2-1; 8 nucleotides line up with TRBD1. The V gene end was trimmed by 6 bases and the J gene end by 1 base; junction bases not matched to a gene: 2. The V gene's germline CDR1 is SQVTM and CDR2 ANQGSEA. CDR3 length equals 13 residues. The CDR3 DNA reads as TGCAGCGTCAACAGGGGGTCCTACAATGAGCAGTTCTTC. This encodes CSVNRGSYNEQFF.

This clone was counted a few times. The V gene is TRBV18, the J gene TRBJ2-2, with D possibly matching TRBD1 (6 bases). Trimming pared 2 bases from V and 12 bases from J, leaving 13 bases between. This CDR3 is built from 13 residues. Germline CDR1 reads KGHSH; CDR2 reads LQKENI. The CDR3 DNA reads TGTGCCAGCTCACCAGGCAACAGGGAGAAGCTGTTTTTT. This encodes CASSPGNREKLFF.

The chain combines TRBV6-5 with TRBJ2-2, with 14 positions matching TRBD2. Losses at the gene ends were 4 bases for V and 8 bases for J; bases not matched to a gene: 6. This CDR3 spans 16 amino acids. The germline V gene encodes CDR1 MNHEY and CDR2 SVGAGI. CDR3: CASSWDGTSGSGELFF. DNA of the CDR3: TGTGCCAGCAGTTGGGATGGGACTAGCGGGAGTGGGGAGCTGTTTTTT.

The chain combines TRBV4-1 with TRBJ2-1; 10 bases match TRBD1. This CDR3 has 16 amino acids. Trimming took 1 base from V and 6 from J; bases not matched to a gene: 6. Germline V CDR1 and CDR2: MGHRA, YSYEKL. CDR3 in amino acids: CASSQAGQGLTNEQFF. CDR3 DNA sequence: TGCGCCAGCAGCCAAGCGGGACAGGGGCTTACCAATGAGCAGTTCTTC.

The gene calls are TRBV4-1 and TRBJ1-2; TRBD1 agrees at 7 bases. Unmatched junction bases numbered 11, after V lost 2 bases and J lost 5 bases. CDR1 and CDR2 from the germline V gene are MGHRA and YSYEKL. This CDR3 contains 16 residues. The CDR3 sequence is CASSQPLAGGRYGYTF. CDR3 DNA: TGCGCCAGCAGCCAACCCCTCGCAGGGGGGAGGTATGGCTACACCTTC.

The gene calls are TRBV7-8 and TRBJ2-7; 10 bases map to TRBD2. The J segment lost 3 bases and the V segment lost 5 bases, leaving 10 bases of the junction unmatched. Per the germline V gene, CDR1 is SGHVS and CDR2 is FQNEAQ. This CDR3 comprises 16 residues. The CDR3 bases are TGTGCCAGCAGCACCTCTAGCGGGAGAATGGTCTACGAGCAGTACTTC. This sequence encodes CASSTSSGRMVYEQYF.

This clone has a handful of counts. J is TRBJ2-5 and V is TRBV12-5; 9 nucleotides match TRBD2. The CDR3 is 16 residues long. Germline CDR1 and CDR2: LGHNT and FRNRAP. The V and J ends lost 6 bases and 5 bases, in that order; junction bases with no gene match: 13. The CDR3 DNA is TGTGCTAGTGGCAACATGGGGACTAGCACTGGGGAGACCCAGTACTTC. Its protein is CASGNMGTSTGETQYF.